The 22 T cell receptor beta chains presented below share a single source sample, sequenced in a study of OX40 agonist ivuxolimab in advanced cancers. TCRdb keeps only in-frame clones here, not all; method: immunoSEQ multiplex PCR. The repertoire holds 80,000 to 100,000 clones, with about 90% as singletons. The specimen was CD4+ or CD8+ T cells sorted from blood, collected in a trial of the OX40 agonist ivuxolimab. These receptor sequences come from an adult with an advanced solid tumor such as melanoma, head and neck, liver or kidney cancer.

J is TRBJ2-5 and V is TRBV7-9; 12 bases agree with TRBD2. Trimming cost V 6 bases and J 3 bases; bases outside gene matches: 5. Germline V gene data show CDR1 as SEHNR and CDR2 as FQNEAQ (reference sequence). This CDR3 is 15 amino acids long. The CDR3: CASSPGLAGKETQYF. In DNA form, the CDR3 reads TGTGCCAGCAGTCCCGGACTAGCGGGAAAAGAGACCCAGTACTTC.

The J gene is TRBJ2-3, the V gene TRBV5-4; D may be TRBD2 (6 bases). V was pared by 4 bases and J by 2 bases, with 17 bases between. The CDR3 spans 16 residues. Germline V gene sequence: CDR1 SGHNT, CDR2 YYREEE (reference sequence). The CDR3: CASSNSPGLNTDTQYF. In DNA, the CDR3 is TGTGCCAGCAGCAACTCACCGGGACTTAACACAGATACGCAGTATTTT.

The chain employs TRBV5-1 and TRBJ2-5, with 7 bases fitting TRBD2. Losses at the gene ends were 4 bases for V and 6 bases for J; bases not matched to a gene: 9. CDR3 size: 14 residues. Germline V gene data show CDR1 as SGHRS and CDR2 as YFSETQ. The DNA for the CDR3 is TGCGCCAGCAGCAATACCCTAGCGGCGAAGACCCAGTACTTC. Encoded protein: CASSNTLAAKTQYF.

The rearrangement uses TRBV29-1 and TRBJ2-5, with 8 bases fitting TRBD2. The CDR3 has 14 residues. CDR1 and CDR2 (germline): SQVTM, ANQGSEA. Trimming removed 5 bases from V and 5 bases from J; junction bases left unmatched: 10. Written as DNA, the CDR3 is TGCAGCGTTTTCGCGGGAGGCGGATGGGAGACCCAGTACTTC. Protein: CSVFAGGGWETQYF.

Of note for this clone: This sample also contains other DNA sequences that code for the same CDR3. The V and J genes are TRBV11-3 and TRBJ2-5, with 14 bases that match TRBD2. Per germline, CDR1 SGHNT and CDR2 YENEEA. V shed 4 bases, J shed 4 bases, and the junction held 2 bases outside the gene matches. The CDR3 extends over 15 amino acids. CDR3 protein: CASSSGTSGGETQYF. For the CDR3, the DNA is TGTGCCAGCAGCTCCGGGACTAGCGGGGGAGAGACCCAGTACTTC. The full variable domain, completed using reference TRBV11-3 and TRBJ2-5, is EAGVVQSPRYKIIEKKQPVAFWCNPISGHNTLYWYLQNLGQGPELLIRYENEEAVDDSQLPKDRFSAERLKGVDSTLKIQPAELGDSAVYLCASSSGTSGGETQYFGPGTRLLVL.

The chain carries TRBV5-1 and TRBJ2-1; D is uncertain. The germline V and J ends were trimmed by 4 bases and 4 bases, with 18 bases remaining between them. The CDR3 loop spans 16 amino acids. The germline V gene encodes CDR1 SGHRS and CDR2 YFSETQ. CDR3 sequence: CASSPLWAELYNEQFF. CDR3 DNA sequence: TGCGCCAGCAGCCCCCTATGGGCGGAGCTTTACAATGAGCAGTTCTTC.

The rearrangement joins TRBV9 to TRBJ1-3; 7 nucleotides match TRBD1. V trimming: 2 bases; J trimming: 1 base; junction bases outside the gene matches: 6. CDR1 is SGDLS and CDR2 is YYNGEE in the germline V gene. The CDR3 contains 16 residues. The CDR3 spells CASSVGQVNSGNTIYF. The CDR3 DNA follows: TGTGCCAGCAGCGTCGGACAGGTGAATTCTGGAAACACCATATATTTT. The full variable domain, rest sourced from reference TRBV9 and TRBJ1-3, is DSGVTQTPKHLITATGQRVTLRCSPRSGDLSVYWYQQSLDQGLQFLIQYYNGEERAKGNILERFSAQQFPDLHSELNLSSLELGDSALYFCASSVGQVNSGNTIYFGEGSWLTVV.

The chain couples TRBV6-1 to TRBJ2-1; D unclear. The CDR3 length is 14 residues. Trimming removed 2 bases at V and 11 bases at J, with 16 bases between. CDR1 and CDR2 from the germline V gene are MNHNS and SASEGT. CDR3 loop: CASSERWQSEKQFF. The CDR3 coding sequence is TGTGCCAGCAGTGAACGCTGGCAGTCGGAAAAGCAGTTCTTC.

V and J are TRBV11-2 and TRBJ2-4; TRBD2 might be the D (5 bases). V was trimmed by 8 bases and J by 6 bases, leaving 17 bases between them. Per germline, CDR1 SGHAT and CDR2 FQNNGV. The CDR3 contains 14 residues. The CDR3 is CASGGLGFGNIQYF. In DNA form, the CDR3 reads TGTGCCAGCGGAGGTTTGGGTTTTGGAAACATTCAGTACTTC.

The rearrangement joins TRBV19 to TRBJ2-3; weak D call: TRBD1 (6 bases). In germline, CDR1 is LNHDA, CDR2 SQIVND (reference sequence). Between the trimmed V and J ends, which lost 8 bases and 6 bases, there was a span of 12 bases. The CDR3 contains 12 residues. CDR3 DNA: TGTGCCAGTTCAGGGGCGTCCGATACGCAGTATTTT. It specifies CASSGASDTQYF.

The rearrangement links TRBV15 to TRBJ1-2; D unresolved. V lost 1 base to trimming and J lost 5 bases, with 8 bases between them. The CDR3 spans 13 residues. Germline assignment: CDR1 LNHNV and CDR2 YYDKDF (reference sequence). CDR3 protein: CATSRVAEYGYTF. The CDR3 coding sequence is TGTGCCACCAGCAGAGTGGCGGAGTATGGCTACACCTTC.

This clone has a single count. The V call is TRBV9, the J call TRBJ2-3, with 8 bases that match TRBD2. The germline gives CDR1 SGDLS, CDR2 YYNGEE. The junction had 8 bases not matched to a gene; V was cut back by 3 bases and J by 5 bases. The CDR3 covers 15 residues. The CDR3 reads CASSASGTRRDTQYF. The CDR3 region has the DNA TGTGCCAGCAGCGCATCCGGGACTAGGAGAGATACGCAGTATTTT.

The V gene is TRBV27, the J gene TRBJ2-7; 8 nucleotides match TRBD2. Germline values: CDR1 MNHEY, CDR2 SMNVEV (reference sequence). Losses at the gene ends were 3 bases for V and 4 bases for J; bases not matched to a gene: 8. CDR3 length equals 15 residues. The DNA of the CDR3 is TGTGCCAGCAGTTTTGGAGCGGGAGCCTCATACGAGCAGTACTTC. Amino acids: CASSFGAGASYEQYF.

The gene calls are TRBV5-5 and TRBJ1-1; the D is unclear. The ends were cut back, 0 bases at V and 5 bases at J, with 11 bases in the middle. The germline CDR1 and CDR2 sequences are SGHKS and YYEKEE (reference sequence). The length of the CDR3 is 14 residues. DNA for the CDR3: TGTGCCAGCAGCTTGGAGAGAGCGTGGACTGAAGCTTTCTTT. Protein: CASSLERAWTEAFF.

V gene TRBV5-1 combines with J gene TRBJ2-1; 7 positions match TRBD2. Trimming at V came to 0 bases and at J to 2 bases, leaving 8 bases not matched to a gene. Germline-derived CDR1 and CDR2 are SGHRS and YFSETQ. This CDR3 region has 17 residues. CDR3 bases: TGCGCCAGCAGCTTGGGAACGGGAGGAGCTACCTACAATGAGCAGTTCTTC. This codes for CASSLGTGGATYNEQFF.

The CDR3 DNA follows: TGTGCCAGCAGCTGGGGGGGCGATGAGCAGTTCTTC. Translated: CASSWGGDEQFF. The chain is built from TRBV7-2 and TRBJ2-1, with D possibly being TRBD2 (7 bases). Per germline, CDR1 SGHTA and CDR2 FQGNSA. The CDR3 has 12 amino acids. V was pared by 4 bases and J by 8 bases, with 9 bases between.

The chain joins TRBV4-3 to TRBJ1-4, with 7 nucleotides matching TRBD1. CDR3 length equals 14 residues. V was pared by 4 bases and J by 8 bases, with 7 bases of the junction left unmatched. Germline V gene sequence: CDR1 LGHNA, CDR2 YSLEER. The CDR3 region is CASSPTGVLEKLFF. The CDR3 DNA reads TGCGCCAGCAGCCCCACAGGGGTATTGGAAAAACTGTTTTTT.

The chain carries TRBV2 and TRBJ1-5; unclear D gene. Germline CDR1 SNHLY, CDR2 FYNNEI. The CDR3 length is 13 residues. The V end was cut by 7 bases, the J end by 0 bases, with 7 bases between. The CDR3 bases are TGTGCCAGCAAGGGAGATAGCAATCAGCCCCAGCATTTT. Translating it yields CASKGDSNQPQHF.

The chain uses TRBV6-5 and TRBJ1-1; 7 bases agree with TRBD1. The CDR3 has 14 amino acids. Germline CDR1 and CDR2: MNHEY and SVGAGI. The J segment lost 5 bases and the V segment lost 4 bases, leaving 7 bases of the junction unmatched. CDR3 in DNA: TGTGCCAGCAGTTTACAGGGGTCTGGGACTGAAGCTTTCTTT. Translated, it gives CASSLQGSGTEAFF.

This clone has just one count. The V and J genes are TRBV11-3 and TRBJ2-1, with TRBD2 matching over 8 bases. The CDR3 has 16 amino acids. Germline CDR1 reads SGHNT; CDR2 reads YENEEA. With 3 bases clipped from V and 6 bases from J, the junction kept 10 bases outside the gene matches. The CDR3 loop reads CASSFPRTSFGNEQFF. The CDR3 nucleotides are TGTGCCAGCAGCTTTCCTCGGACTAGCTTCGGCAATGAGCAGTTCTTC.

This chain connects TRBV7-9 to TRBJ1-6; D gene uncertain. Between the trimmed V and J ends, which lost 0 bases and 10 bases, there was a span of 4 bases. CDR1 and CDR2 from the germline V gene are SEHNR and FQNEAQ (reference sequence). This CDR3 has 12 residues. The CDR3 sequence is CASSLAGSPLHF. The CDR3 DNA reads TGTGCCAGCAGCTTAGCAGGCTCACCCCTCCACTTT.

Written as DNA, the CDR3 is TGTGCCAGCAGCCCCAGTGAGGGGGCAGGCTATGGCTACACCTTC. Translated, it gives CASSPSEGAGYGYTF. J is TRBJ1-2 and V is TRBV4-2; TRBD1 aligns across 7 bases. The germline CDR1 and CDR2 sequences are LGHNA and YNFKEQ. The V and J ends lost 4 bases and 4 bases, in that order; junction bases with no gene match: 9. The CDR3 has 15 amino acids.